The rows below give T cell receptor beta chains drawn from one sample of a study of beta chain features in type 1 diabetes. Assay: immunoSEQ multiplex PCR; the TCRdb copy retains only in-frame clones and omits some. The sample yields about 120,000 clones, approximately 16% seen once. What was sequenced was central memory CD4+ T cells from blood. These receptors originate from a man aged 25-45 years with type 1 diabetes. The CDR3 runs from the conserved cysteine through the conserved F or W. A D gene is named only where the DNA matches it firmly. Size tells how often a clone was seen (once, few, many) or the class of an expanded clone, and some rows leave it out.

>TRBJ2-3|TRBV7-2|few|TRBD2
TGTGCCAGCAGCCCTGCATTAGCGGGCGGACAAGATACGCAGTATTTT
CASSPALAGGQDTQYF
>TRBJ1-4|TRBV16|NA|NA
TGTGCCAGCTCGGGACAACGAAATGAAAAACTGTTTTTT
CASSGQRNEKLFF
>TRBJ1-2|TRBV29-1|few|NA
TGCAGCGTCTGGACAGACTATGGCTACACCTTC
CSVWTDYGYTF
>TRBJ2-7|TRBV14|NA|NA
TGTGCCAGCAGCCAAGATTGGGCGAGCGAGCAGTACTTC
CASSQDWASEQYF
>TRBJ2-1|TRBV30|few|NA
TGTGCCTGGAGTTCCCAGGACAATGAGCAGTTCTTC
CAWSSQDNEQFF
>TRBJ2-2|TRBV4-3|NA|TRBD1
TGCGCCAGCAGCCAAAACGGACAGGGTTTAGAGCTGTTTTTT
CASSQNGQGLELFF
>TRBJ1-2|TRBV4-3|NA|NA
TGCGCCAGCAGCCCAGGTCGAGTTTTGGACTATGGCTACACCTTC
CASSPGRVLDYGYTF
>TRBJ2-4|TRBV5-1|NA|TRBD2
TGCGCCAGCAGCTTCGGGACTAGCCCAATAATTCAGTACTTC
CASSFGTSPIIQYF
>TRBJ1-1|TRBV9|many|NA
TGTGCCAGCAGCGTAGAGTCCGGACTAGTGAACACTGAAGCTTTCTTT
CASSVESGLVNTEAFF
>TRBJ1-6|TRBV6-4|few|NA
TGTGCCAGCAGTGACAGGGAAAATTCACCCCTCCACTTT
CASSDRENSPLHF
>TRBJ2-2|TRBV9|NA|NA
TGTGCCAGCAGCGTAGCGGTGTCAGGGGAGCTGTTTTTT
CASSVAVSGELFF
>TRBJ2-7|TRBV13|few|NA
TGTGCCAGCAGAATGACGGGGGAAAGCGAGCAGTACTTC
CASRMTGESEQYF
>TRBJ2-2|TRBV10-2|NA|NA
TGCGCCAGCAGTGAGTTGGGGGCGAGCACCGGGGAGCTGTTTTTT
CASSELGASTGELFF
>TRBJ1-5|TRBV29-1|NA|TRBD1
TGCAGCGTTGCTACAGGGGGTGGCAATCAGCCCCAGCATTTT
CSVATGGGNQPQHF
>TRBJ2-7|TRBV7-2|many|NA
TGTGCCAGCAGCTCACAAGCCTACGAGCAGTACTTC
CASSSQAYEQYF
>TRBJ2-3|TRBV5-1|NA|NA
TGCGCCAGCAGCCCCGACAGTTCTAGCACAGATACGCAGTATTTT
CASSPDSSSTDTQYF
>TRBJ2-7|TRBV7-9|NA|NA
TGTGCCAGCAGCGCGCAAGGGGGGTACGAGCAGTACTTC
CASSAQGGYEQYF
>TRBJ1-5|TRBV7-7|few|NA
TGTGCTAGCAGCCCAGGGCCAGATCAGCCCCAGCATTTT
CASSPGPDQPQHF
>TRBJ2-5|TRBV5-8|few|NA
TGTGCCAGCAGCCCGACCCAGTACTTC
CASSPTQYF
>TRBJ1-2|TRBV6-5|few|NA
TGTGCCAGCAGTTACAGCATGGTTGGCTACACCTTC
CASSYSMVGYTF
>TRBJ2-3|TRBV30|few|NA
TGTGCCTGGAGTGCCGGGGGTGGAGATACGCAGTATTTT
CAWSAGGGDTQYF
>TRBJ2-3|TRBV19|few|NA
TGTGCCAGTAGTGCCTACACAGATACGCAGTATTTT
CASSAYTDTQYF
>TRBJ2-6|TRBV19|NA|NA
TGTGCCAGTAGTACCAACAGGGCATCGGGGGCCAACGTCCTGACTTTC
CASSTNRASGANVLTF
>TRBJ2-7|TRBV7-2|few|TRBD2
TGTGCCAGCAGCCTGGGACTAGCGGGGGGCCCAAGCTACGAGCAGTACTTC
CASSLGLAGGPSYEQYF
>TRBJ2-1|TRBV6-1|many|TRBD1
TGTGCCAGCACTATGGGACAGGGTCTCAATGAGCAGTTCTTC
CASTMGQGLNEQFF
>TRBJ2-2|TRBV19|few|NA
TGTGCCAGTAGTATAGGGTTGAACACCGGGGAGCTGTTTTTT
CASSIGLNTGELFF
>TRBJ1-6|TRBV7-9|few|NA
TGTGCCAGCAGCTTAGGGAATGGTTCACCCCTCCACTTT
CASSLGNGSPLHF
>TRBJ2-3|TRBV2|few|NA
TGTGCCAGCAGTGAAGTTGGAGACGGGCAGTATTTT
CASSEVGDGQYF
>TRBJ2-5|TRBV10-3|NA|TRBD2
TGTGCCATCAGCCCTCGGGGTAGCGGGGAAGAGACCCAGTACTTC
CAISPRGSGEETQYF
>TRBJ1-5|TRBV27|many|NA
TGTGCCAGCAGGATGGGGGGAAGTGGCAATCAGCCCCAGCATTTT
CASRMGGSGNQPQHF
>TRBJ2-7|TRBV7-2|NA|NA
TGTGCCAGCAGCTTAATAGCCGGGTCTTTCTACGAGCAGTACTTC
CASSLIAGSFYEQYF
>TRBJ2-1|TRBV6-5|NA|NA
TGTGCCAGCAGTTACTCGACGGACTACGGGTACAATGAGCAGTTCTTC
CASSYSTDYGYNEQFF
>TRBJ2-7|TRBV14|NA|NA
TGTGCCAGCAGCCAAGTCAGCAGGACCTACGAGCAGTACTTC
CASSQVSRTYEQYF
>TRBJ2-5|TRBV7-2|NA|TRBD2
TGTGCCACGAGCCGGACTAGCGGGGCCTCGGAGACCCAGTACTTC
CATSRTSGASETQYF